This TCR beta chain was profiled in a study of shared clonotypes between healthy human individuals. Looking at the study overall: Participating donors consisted of two women and a few men aged 18 to 49. Study-level results: Limitation of the genetic and exposure-history diversity represented came from the few donors. The generation probabilities recorded for non-shared clonotypes fell below those of clonotypes shared by all four donors.

TCRdb's table, derived via immunoSEQ multiplex PCR, lists solely in-frame clones and lacks some. The table lists around 690,000 clones, 80% to 95% of them singletons. A note on this clone: What it binds is unknown. Within the sample, other DNA sequences also encode this same CDR3.

This CDR3 spans 12 amino acids. Germline V lookup: CDR1 SGHTA, CDR2 FQGNSA. The ends were cut back, 0 bases at V and 6 bases at J, with 6 bases in the middle. This sequence was found in a man between 18 and 35 years old in good health. Some clones in this sample may be carry-over from other donors' samples. The chain has TRBV7-2 and TRBJ2-7; possibly TRBD1 for D (5 bases). Sequencing was carried out using memory CD8+ T cells from PBMCs. Subset given: CD45RO+ cells pooled with CCR7-negative TemRA cells. The CDR3 protein is CASSLAGAEQYF. The CDR3, as DNA: TGTGCCAGCAGCTTAGCAGGGGCCGAGCAGTACTTC.